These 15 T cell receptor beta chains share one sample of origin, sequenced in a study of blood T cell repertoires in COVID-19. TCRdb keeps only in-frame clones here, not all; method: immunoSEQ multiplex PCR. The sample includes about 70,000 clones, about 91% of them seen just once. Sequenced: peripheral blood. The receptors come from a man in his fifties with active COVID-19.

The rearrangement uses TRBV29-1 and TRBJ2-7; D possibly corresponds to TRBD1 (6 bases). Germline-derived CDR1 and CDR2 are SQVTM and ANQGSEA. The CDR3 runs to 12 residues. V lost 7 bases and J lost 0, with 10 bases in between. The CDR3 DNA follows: TGCAGCGCCGGACAGAGCTCCTACGAGCAGTACTTC. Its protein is CSAGQSSYEQYF.

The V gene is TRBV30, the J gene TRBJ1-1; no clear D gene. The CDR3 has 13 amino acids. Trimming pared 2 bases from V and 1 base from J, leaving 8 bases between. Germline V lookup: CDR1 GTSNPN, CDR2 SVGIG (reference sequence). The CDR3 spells CAWSLTENTEAFF. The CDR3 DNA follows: TGTGCCTGGAGTCTTACAGAGAACACTGAAGCTTTCTTT.

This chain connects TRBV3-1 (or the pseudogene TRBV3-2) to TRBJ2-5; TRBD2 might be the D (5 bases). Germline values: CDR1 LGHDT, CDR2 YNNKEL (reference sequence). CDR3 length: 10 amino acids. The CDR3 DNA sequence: TGTGGGGCGGGTAGAGAGACCCAGTACTTC. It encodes CGAGRETQYF.

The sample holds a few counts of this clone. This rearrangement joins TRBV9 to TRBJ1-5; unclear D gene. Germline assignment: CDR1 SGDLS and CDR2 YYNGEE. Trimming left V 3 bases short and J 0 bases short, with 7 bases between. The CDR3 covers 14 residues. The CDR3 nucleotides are TGTGCCAGCAGCGCCGGACTTAGCAATCAGCCCCAGCATTTT. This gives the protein CASSAGLSNQPQHF. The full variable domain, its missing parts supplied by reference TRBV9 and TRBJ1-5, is DSGVTQTPKHLITATGQRVTLRCSPRSGDLSVYWYQQSLDQGLQFLIQYYNGEERAKGNILERFSAQQFPDLHSELNLSSLELGDSALYFCASSAGLSNQPQHFGDGTRLSIL.

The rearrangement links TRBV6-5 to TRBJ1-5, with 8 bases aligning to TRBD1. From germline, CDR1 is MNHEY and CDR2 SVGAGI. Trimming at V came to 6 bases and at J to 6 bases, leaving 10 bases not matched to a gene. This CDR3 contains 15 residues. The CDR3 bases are TGTGCCAGCAGCGAGGGGCAGGGGGCTGTTCAGCCCCAGCATTTT. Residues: CASSEGQGAVQPQHF.

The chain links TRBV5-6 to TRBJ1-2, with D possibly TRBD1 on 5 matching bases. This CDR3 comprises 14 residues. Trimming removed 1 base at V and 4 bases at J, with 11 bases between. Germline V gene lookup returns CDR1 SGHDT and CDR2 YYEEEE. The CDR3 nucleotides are TGTGCCAGCAGCTTGTCAGGGAAGGTCTATGGCTACACCTTC. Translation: CASSLSGKVYGYTF.

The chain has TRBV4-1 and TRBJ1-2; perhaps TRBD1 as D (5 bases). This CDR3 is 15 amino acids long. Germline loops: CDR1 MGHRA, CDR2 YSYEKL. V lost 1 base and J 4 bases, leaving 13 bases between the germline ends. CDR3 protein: CASSQVSGGTYGYTF. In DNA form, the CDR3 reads TGCGCCAGCAGCCAAGTGAGTGGAGGGACCTATGGCTACACCTTC.

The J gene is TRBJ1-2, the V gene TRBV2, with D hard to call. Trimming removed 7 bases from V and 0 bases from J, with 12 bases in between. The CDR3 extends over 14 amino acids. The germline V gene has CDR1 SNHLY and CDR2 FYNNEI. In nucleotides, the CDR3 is TGTGCCAGCACAATGACTGCAACTAACTATGGCTACACCTTC. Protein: CASTMTATNYGYTF.

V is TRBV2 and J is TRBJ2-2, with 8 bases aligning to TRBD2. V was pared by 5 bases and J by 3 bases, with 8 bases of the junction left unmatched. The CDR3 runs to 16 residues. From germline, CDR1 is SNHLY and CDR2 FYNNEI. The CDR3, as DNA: TGTGCCAGCAGTCCCCAAGCGGGGGTCCACACCGGGGAGCTGTTTTTT. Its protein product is CASSPQAGVHTGELFF.

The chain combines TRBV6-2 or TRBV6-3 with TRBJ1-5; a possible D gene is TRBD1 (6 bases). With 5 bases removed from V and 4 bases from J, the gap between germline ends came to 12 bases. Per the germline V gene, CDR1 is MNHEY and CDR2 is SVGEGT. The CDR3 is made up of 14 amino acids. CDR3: CASSTNRVNQPQHF. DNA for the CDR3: TGTGCCAGCAGTACCAACAGGGTAAATCAGCCCCAGCATTTT.

The CDR3 sequence is CAWSTDRERGYTF. CDR3 DNA: TGTGCCTGGAGTACCGACAGGGAGCGTGGCTACACCTTC. This rearrangement joins TRBV30 to TRBJ1-2, with TRBD1 matching 7 bases. Per germline, CDR1 GTSNPN and CDR2 SVGIG (reference sequence). With 2 bases clipped from V and 7 bases from J, the junction kept 7 bases outside the gene matches. The CDR3 is 13 residues long.

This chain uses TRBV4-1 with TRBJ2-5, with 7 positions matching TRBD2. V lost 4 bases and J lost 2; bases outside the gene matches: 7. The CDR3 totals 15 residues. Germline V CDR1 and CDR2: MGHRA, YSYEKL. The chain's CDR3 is CASSREGREQETQYF. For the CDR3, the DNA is TGCGCCAGCAGCCGGGAGGGACGGGAACAAGAGACCCAGTACTTC.

CDR3 sequence reads: CSASNERVWNNQPQHF. CDR3 nucleotides: TGCAGTGCTAGTAATGAGAGGGTATGGAACAATCAGCCCCAGCATTTT. The chain recombines TRBV20-1 with TRBJ1-5; unclear D gene. CDR1 and CDR2 (germline): DFQATT, SNEGSKA (reference sequence). The CDR3 extends over 16 amino acids. Trimming left V 3 bases short and J 3 bases short, with 18 bases between.

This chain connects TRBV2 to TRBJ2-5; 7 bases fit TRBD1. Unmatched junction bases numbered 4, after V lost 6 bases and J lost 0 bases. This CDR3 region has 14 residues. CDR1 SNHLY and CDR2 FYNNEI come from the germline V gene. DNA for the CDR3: TGTGCCAGCAGGAGGGACAGCTACCAAGAGACCCAGTACTTC. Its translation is CASRRDSYQETQYF.

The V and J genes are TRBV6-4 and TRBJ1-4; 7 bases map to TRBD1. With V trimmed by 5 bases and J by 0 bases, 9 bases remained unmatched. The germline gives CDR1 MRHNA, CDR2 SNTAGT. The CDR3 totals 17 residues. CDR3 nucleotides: TGTGCCAGCAGTACCACTGGGACAGAGTCAACTAATGAAAAACTGTTTTTT. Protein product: CASSTTGTESTNEKLFF.